This TCR beta chain was observed in a study of T cell clones after liver transplantation. Looking at the study overall: TCRbeta sequencing after a pre-transplant mixed lymphocyte reaction identified graft-donor-reactive clones, later tracked in post-transplant blood.

Clones were read by immunoSEQ multiplex PCR, and TCRdb kept only the in-frame ones, dropping some. This table holds about 70,000 clones, 80% found once. As for this clone: As yet, its antigen is unknown.

Notes on the study in general: Compared with third party-reactive sequences, donor-reactive ones declined more, independent of withdrawal success.

This CDR3 is 13 amino acids long. CDR1 is LGHNT, CDR2 FRNRAP, per germline. V dropped 4 bases and J dropped 4; count of bases not matched to a gene: 1. This TCR was recovered from a human patient who received a liver transplant. Certain T cells may be donor cells from the graft. The sample was CD4+ T cells from blood, taken 12 months after liver transplant. The V gene is TRBV12-5, the J gene TRBJ1-3; 7 nucleotides line up with TRBD1. CDR3 sequence: CASGSDRGNTIYF. DNA of the CDR3: TGTGCTAGTGGTTCGGACAGGGGAAACACCATATATTTT.